This record looks at one TCR beta chain sequence and its context. This specimen comes from a study of cytomegalovirus exposure and HLA in healthy donors. A multiplex PCR was run with 60 Vbeta primers and 13 Jbeta primers. Clones were sequenced by immunoSEQ multiplex PCR, and TCRdb holds only the in-frame ones, with some missing. The sample has 150,000 to 250,000 clones; around 80% are singletons. The CDR3 has 16 residues. Germline-derived CDR1 and CDR2 are SGHDT and YYEEEE. The junction had 5 bases not matched to a gene; V was cut back by 0 bases and J by 4 bases. The V call is TRBV5-6, the J call TRBJ1-5; 9 positions match TRBD1. The TCR comes from a man aged 25-45 years in good health and CMV-seronegative. The sequencing input was PBMCs. The CDR3 is CASSLGVGQGNQPQHF. CDR3 in DNA: TGTGCCAGCAGCTTGGGGGTCGGACAGGGGAATCAGCCCCAGCATTTT.